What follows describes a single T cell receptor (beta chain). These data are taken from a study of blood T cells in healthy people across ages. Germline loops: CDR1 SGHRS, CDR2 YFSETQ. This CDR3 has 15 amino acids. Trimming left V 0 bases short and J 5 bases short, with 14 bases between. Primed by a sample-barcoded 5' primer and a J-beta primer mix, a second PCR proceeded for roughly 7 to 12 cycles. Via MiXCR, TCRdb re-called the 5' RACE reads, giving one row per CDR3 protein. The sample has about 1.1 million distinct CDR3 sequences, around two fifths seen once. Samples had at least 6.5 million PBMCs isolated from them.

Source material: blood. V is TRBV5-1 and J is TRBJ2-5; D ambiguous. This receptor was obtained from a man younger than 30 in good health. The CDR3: CASSLASSLGETQYF. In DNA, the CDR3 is TGCGCCAGCAGCTTGGCGAGTAGCCTGGGGGAGACCCAGTACTTC.